Shown below are 23 T cell receptor beta chains from a single sample sequenced in a study of cytomegalovirus exposure and HLA in healthy donors. This PCR relied on a set of 60 Vbeta primers and 13 Jbeta primers. Libraries were prepared by immunoSEQ multiplex PCR; TCRdb keeps only in-frame clonotypes and omits some of them. The table lists about 150,000 clones, almost 80% of them singletons. Specimen: PBMCs. The receptors come from a male donor in good health and CMV-seronegative.

The chain joins TRBV11-3 to TRBJ2-7; D uncertain. The germline V gene has CDR1 SGHNT and CDR2 YENEEA. The CDR3 is 14 amino acids. V lost 0 bases and J lost 6, with 12 bases in between. This chain's CDR3 is CASSLDMRSGEQYF. DNA of the CDR3: TGTGCCAGCAGCTTAGATATGAGGAGTGGCGAGCAGTACTTC.

V is TRBV5-4 and J is TRBJ2-3, with 7 bases aligning to TRBD1. CDR3 size: 16 residues. Germline V lookup: CDR1 SGHNT, CDR2 YYREEE (reference sequence). V trimming: 7 bases; J trimming: 0 bases; junction bases outside the gene matches: 11. The CDR3 loop is CASGKGQTRSTDTQYF. The CDR3 coding sequence is TGTGCCAGCGGAAAGGGACAGACAAGAAGCACAGATACGCAGTATTTT.

The rearrangement joins TRBV11-2 to TRBJ2-5, with D possibly matching TRBD2 (6 bases). V was shortened by 4 bases and J by 5 bases, with 23 bases between the two germline ends. This CDR3 has 17 amino acids. Per germline, CDR1 SGHAT and CDR2 FQNNGV. The CDR3 loop reads CASSSRWVREIGETQYF. The CDR3 region has the DNA TGTGCCAGCAGCTCCAGATGGGTGCGGGAAATTGGGGAGACCCAGTACTTC.

This clone has just a few counts. This chain uses TRBV30 with TRBJ1-6; 9 bases align to TRBD1. This CDR3 is 13 amino acids long. Germline CDR1 and CDR2: GTSNPN and SVGIG (reference sequence). Trimming at V came to 3 bases and at J to 7 bases, leaving 1 base not matched to a gene. CDR3 DNA: TGTGCCTGGAGGGACAGGGGAAATTCACCCCTCCACTTT. Its translation: CAWRDRGNSPLHF.

This clone appeared a few times. The J gene is TRBJ2-2, the V gene TRBV5-6, with D perhaps matching TRBD2 (6 bases). The CDR3 spans 16 residues. Germline assignment: CDR1 SGHDT and CDR2 YYEEEE. The V and J ends lost 2 bases and 6 bases respectively, with 17 bases between them. The CDR3 region is CASSFERVVGSGELFF. The CDR3 nucleotides are TGTGCCAGCAGCTTCGAGCGGGTAGTTGGATCCGGGGAGCTGTTTTTT.

In nucleotides, the CDR3 is TGTGCCAGCAGCGTCTCTACGACCCTCGGGGATACGCAGTATTTT. As protein: CASSVSTTLGDTQYF. The genes are TRBV9 and TRBJ2-3; D unclear. The CDR3 contains 15 residues. V was clipped by 2 bases and J by 6 bases, with 16 bases between them. Germline-derived CDR1 and CDR2 are SGDLS and YYNGEE.

J is TRBJ2-6 and V is TRBV7-2; D is perhaps TRBD1 (5 bases). Germline CDR1 and CDR2: SGHTA and FQGNSA. This CDR3 contains 15 residues. V gave up 5 bases and J gave up 2 bases, with 10 bases separating them. The CDR3 DNA reads as TGTGCCAGCAGCCCCAGGGTGACTGGGGCCAACGTCCTGACTTTC. This sequence encodes CASSPRVTGANVLTF.

The chain joins TRBV7-2 to TRBJ1-1, with a weak D call TRBD1 (6 bases). The CDR3 is 16 residues long. Germline V gene lookup returns CDR1 SGHTA and CDR2 FQGNSA. Trimming left V 3 bases short and J 3 bases short, with 17 bases between. CDR3 nucleotides: TGTGCCAGCAGCTTCCACCCCAGGGGATTTGACACTGAAGCTTTCTTT. As protein: CASSFHPRGFDTEAFF.

The chain links TRBV2 to TRBJ1-2, with 8 bases that match TRBD1. Germline V CDR1 and CDR2: SNHLY, FYNNEI. V was pared by 10 bases and J by 13 bases, with 17 bases of the junction left unmatched. This CDR3 comprises 13 residues. CDR3 sequence reads: CATLVSGQVFCTF. The CDR3 DNA follows: TGTGCCACCCTAGTTTCGGGACAGGTGTTCTGCACCTTC.

J is TRBJ2-3 and V is TRBV11-3; 8 positions agree with TRBD2. Germline CDR1 reads SGHNT; CDR2 reads YENEEA. CDR3 length: 15 residues. The V segment lost 1 base and the J segment 5 bases; nucleotides outside the gene matches: 5. The CDR3 here is CASSLAGGPLDTQYF. CDR3 nucleotides: TGTGCCAGCAGCTTAGCGGGGGGGCCCCTAGATACGCAGTATTTT. Variable domain in full (rest from reference TRBV11-3 and TRBJ2-3): EAGVVQSPRYKIIEKKQPVAFWCNPISGHNTLYWYLQNLGQGPELLIRYENEEAVDDSQLPKDRFSAERLKGVDSTLKIQPAELGDSAVYLCASSLAGGPLDTQYFGPGTRLTVL.

In its sample, this clone ranks as medium-sized. The chain has TRBV2 and TRBJ1-1, with a tentative D call TRBD1 (5 bases). Germline CDR1 SNHLY, CDR2 FYNNEI. V lost 4 bases and J 4 bases, leaving 16 bases between the germline ends. This CDR3 has 15 residues. CDR3 bases: TGTGCCAGCAGTGCCCCGGGCAGGGTCGGCACTGAAGCTTTCTTT. It yields the protein CASSAPGRVGTEAFF.

The chain couples TRBV25-1 to TRBJ1-4; weak D call: TRBD1 (5 bases). Trimming shortened V by 6 bases and J by 0 bases, and 8 bases separated the two germline ends. Per the germline V gene, CDR1 is MGHDK and CDR2 is SYGVNS. The CDR3 contains 14 residues. The CDR3 DNA sequence: TGTGCCAGCAGGGACACTGCAACTAATGAAAAACTGTTTTTT. Translated: CASRDTATNEKLFF.

J is TRBJ1-2 and V is TRBV18, with 10 bases identical to TRBD1. The V gene's germline CDR1 is KGHSH and CDR2 LQKENI. The CDR3 totals 18 residues. Germline trimming cut 4 bases from V and 7 bases from J; bases unmatched to any gene: 18. DNA of the CDR3: TGTGCCAGCTCACTACAGAGCGACTTGGGACAGGGGAGTGCTGGCTACACCTTC. The encoded protein is CASSLQSDLGQGSAGYTF.

The chain couples TRBV19 to TRBJ2-7, with 8 bases identical to TRBD2. The CDR3 covers 16 residues. CDR1 and CDR2 (germline): LNHDA, SQIVND (reference sequence). The J segment lost 3 bases and the V segment lost 0 bases, leaving 7 bases of the junction unmatched. The CDR3 coding sequence is TGTGCCAGTAGTATAGAGGTAGCGGGACGGGACTACGAGCAGTACTTC. Protein product: CASSIEVAGRDYEQYF.

This rearrangement joins TRBV5-4 to TRBJ2-1; D perhaps matches TRBD1 (5 bases). Trimming took off 0 bases at V and 1 base at J, with 11 bases between the two ends. The CDR3 is made up of 16 amino acids. CDR1 SGHNT and CDR2 YYREEE come from the germline V gene (reference sequence). The CDR3 DNA reads TGTGCCAGCAGCTTGGGGGGCGGATGGTCCTACAATGAGCAGTTCTTC. Encoded protein: CASSLGGGWSYNEQFF.

This clone was observed a handful of times. V and J are TRBV13 and TRBJ2-1; 11 bases fit TRBD2. This CDR3 is built from 18 residues. The J segment lost 3 bases and the V segment lost 5 bases, leaving 12 bases of the junction unmatched. Per germline, CDR1 PRHDT and CDR2 FYEKMQ (reference sequence). CDR3 DNA: TGTGCCAGCAGCGGGACGATCGGGACTAGCGGTTTCTACAATGAGCAGTTCTTC. This sequence encodes CASSGTIGTSGFYNEQFF.

The chain has TRBV2 and TRBJ1-5, with D maybe TRBD1 (6 bases). The germline gives CDR1 SNHLY, CDR2 FYNNEI. V lost 0 bases to trimming and J lost 2 bases, with 14 bases between them. The CDR3 is made up of 17 amino acids. Here the CDR3 reads CASSEALAGVGNQPQHF. The DNA for the CDR3 is TGTGCCAGCAGTGAAGCATTAGCAGGGGTCGGCAATCAGCCCCAGCATTTT.

J is TRBJ1-1 and V is TRBV19; 8 bases map to TRBD1. V lost 5 bases, J lost 10 bases, and 6 bases stayed unmatched. Germline V gives CDR1 LNHDA, CDR2 SQIVND (reference sequence). This CDR3 comprises 12 residues. The CDR3 sequence is CASSGDRRRAFF. The CDR3 coding sequence is TGTGCCAGTAGTGGGGACAGGAGAAGAGCTTTCTTT.

A few counts support this clone. This chain uses TRBV7-9 with TRBJ1-6; maybe TRBD1 (6 bases). The V and J ends lost 5 bases and 0 bases respectively, with 17 bases between them. This CDR3 has 18 residues. The germline V gene has CDR1 SEHNR and CDR2 FQNEAQ (reference sequence). This CDR3 is CASSLWGRTSSYNSPLHF. The CDR3 DNA reads as TGTGCCAGCAGCCTCTGGGGGCGGACGAGCTCCTATAATTCACCCCTCCACTTT. The full variable domain, completed using reference TRBV7-9 and TRBJ1-6, is DTGVSQNPRHKITKRGQNVTFRCDPISEHNRLYWYRQTLGQGPEFLTYFQNEAQLEKSRLLSDRFSAERPKGSFSTLEIQRTEQGDSAMYLCASSLWGRTSSYNSPLHFGNGTRLTVT.

The CDR3 nucleotides read TGTGCCAGCTCACCACTGCAGGGTGCAACTAATGAAAAACTGTTTTTT. Encoded protein: CASSPLQGATNEKLFF. The J gene is TRBJ1-4, the V gene TRBV18, with D perhaps TRBD1 (5 bases). CDR1 is KGHSH, CDR2 LQKENI, per germline. The V end was cut by 1 base, the J end by 0 bases, with 9 bases between. This CDR3 comprises 16 residues.

The chain joins TRBV5-4 to TRBJ2-5; TRBD1 matches 8 bases. V lost 4 bases to trimming and J lost 7 bases; unmatched junction nucleotides: 12. The CDR3 is 15 amino acids. Germline V gene lookup returns CDR1 SGHNT and CDR2 YYREEE (reference sequence). Written as DNA, the CDR3 is TGTGCCAGCAGCAACCCTGGACAGGGCTGGGGGACCCAGTACTTC. Translating gives CASSNPGQGWGTQYF.

DNA for the CDR3: TGTGCCAGCAGCCATCTAAGCGGGAGCTCCTACAATGAGCAGTTCTTC. It encodes CASSHLSGSSYNEQFF. V and J are TRBV14 and TRBJ2-1; TRBD2 aligns across 8 bases. Germline V CDR1 and CDR2: SGHDN, FVKESK. There are 16 residues in the CDR3. V was clipped by 3 bases and J by 0 bases; unmatched bases: 4.

CDR3 nucleotide sequence: TGCGCCAGCAGCCAAGATGCTAGCGGGGGGCTTACCTACAATGAGCAGTTCTTC. It yields the protein CASSQDASGGLTYNEQFF. J is TRBJ2-1 and V is TRBV4-3; 11 positions match TRBD2. V lost 0 bases to trimming and J lost 2 bases; unmatched junction nucleotides: 6. CDR3 length equals 18 residues. Germline loops: CDR1 LGHNA, CDR2 YSLEER.